This T cell receptor beta chain was retrieved from a study of T cell responses to AZD1222 COVID-19 vaccine. On this clone: What it binds is not known.

The CDR3 contains 17 residues. Germline CDR1 reads LGHDT; CDR2 reads YNNKEL (reference sequence). The V gene end was trimmed by 3 bases and the J gene end by 0 bases; junction bases not matched to a gene: 10. Whole-study findings and limits: Donors in the cohort were predominantly white British and more often female, and clonal diversity was possibly underestimated. With two AZD1222 doses given, Spike-specific TCR breadth and depth both rose. Repertoires in all cases were sampled only once the peak T cell response had passed.

The data were produced by immunoSEQ multiplex PCR, yet TCRdb's version contains in-frame clones alone and is incomplete. The sample includes around 69,000 clones, approximately 91% of them seen just once. Sequencing used peripheral blood, obtained on day 0 of AZD1222 vaccination. The receptor comes from an adult in good health. The chain recombines TRBV3-1 (or the pseudogene TRBV3-2) with TRBJ2-7, with 8 bases fitting TRBD2. The CDR3 nucleotides read TGTGCCAGCAGCCAGACCCTCACTAGCGGACCCTCCTACGAGCAGTACTTC. This encodes CASSQTLTSGPSYEQYF.